This section outlines one TCR beta chain sequence together with its context. Only in-frame clones appear in the TCRdb table, and some are missing; sequencing was by immunoSEQ multiplex PCR. The sample shows roughly 140,000 clones, about nine tenths of them seen only once. This entry is derived from a study of control samples from healthy donors and cancer patients. This CDR3 contains 16 residues. Trimming pared 1 base from V and 1 base from J, leaving 10 bases between. The germline CDR1 and CDR2 sequences are SNHLY and FYNNEI. This sequence joins TRBV2 and TRBJ1-4; unclear D gene. Material: blood. The TCR originated in a young man in good health. DNA of the CDR3: TGTGCCAGCAGTGAAGGGATCAGTAGAACTAATGAAAAACTGTTTTTT. Translating it yields CASSEGISRTNEKLFF.